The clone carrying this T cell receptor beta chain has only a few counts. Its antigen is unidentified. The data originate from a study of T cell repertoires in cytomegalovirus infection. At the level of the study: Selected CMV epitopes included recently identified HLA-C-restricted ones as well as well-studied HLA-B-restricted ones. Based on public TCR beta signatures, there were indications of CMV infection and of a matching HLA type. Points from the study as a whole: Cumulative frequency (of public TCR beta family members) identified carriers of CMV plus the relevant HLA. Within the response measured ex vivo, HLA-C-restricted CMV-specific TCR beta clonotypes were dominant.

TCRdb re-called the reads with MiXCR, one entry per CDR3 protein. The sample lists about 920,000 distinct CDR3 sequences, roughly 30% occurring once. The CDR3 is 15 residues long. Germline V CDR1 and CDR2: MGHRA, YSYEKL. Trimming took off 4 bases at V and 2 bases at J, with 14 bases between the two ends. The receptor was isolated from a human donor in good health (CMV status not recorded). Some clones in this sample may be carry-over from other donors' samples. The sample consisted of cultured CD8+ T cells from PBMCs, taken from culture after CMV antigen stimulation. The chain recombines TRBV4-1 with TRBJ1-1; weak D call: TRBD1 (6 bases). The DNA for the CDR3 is TGCGCCAGCAGCCCCGCCGGGACAATTAACACTGAAGCTTTCTTT. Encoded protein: CASSPAGTINTEAFF.